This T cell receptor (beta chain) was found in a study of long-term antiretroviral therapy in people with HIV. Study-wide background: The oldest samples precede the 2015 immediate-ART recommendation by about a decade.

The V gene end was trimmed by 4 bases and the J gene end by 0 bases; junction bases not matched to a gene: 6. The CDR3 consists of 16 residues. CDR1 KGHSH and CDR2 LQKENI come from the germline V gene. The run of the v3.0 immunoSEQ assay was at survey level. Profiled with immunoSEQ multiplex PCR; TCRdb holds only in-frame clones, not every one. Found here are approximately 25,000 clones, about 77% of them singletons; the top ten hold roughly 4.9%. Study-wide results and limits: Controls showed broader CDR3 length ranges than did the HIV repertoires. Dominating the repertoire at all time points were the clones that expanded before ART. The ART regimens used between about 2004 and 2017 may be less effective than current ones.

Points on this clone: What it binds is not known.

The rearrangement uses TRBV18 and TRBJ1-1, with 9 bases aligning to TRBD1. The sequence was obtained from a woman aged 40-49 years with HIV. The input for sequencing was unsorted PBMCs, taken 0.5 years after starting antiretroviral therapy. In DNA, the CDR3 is TGTGCCAGCTCACAAACAGGGGGCGTTGTGAACACTGAAGCTTTCTTT. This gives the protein CASSQTGGVVNTEAFF.